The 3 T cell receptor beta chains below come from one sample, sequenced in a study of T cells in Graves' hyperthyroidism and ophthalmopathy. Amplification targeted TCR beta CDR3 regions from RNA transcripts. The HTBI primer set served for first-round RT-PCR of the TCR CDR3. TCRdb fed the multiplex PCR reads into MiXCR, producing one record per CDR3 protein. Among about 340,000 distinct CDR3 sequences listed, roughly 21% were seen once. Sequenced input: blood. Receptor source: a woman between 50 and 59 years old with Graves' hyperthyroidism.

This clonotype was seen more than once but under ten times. The CDR3 loop reads CASTILGGLGEKLFF. As DNA, the CDR3 is TGTGCCAGTACCATCCTTGGGGGGCTTGGTGAAAAACTGTTTTTT. The genes are TRBV19 and TRBJ1-4, with D possibly being TRBD1 (6 bases). CDR1 is LNHDA, CDR2 SQIVND, per germline (reference sequence). Trimming shortened V by 7 bases and J by 7 bases, and 19 bases separated the two germline ends. This CDR3 is 15 amino acids long.

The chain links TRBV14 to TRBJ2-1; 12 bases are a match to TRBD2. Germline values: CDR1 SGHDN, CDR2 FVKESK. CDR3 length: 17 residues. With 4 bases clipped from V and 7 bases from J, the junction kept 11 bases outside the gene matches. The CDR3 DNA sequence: TGTGCCAGCAGCCCCCGTATTTCGACTAGCGGGAGAAATGAGCAGTTCTTC. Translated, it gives CASSPRISTSGRNEQFF.

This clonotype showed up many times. CDR3 in amino acids: CASSLAVLGQGATGELFF. CDR3 sequence (DNA): TGCGCCAGCAGCTTGGCTGTGCTAGGGCAGGGGGCGACCGGGGAGCTGTTTTTT. This chain joins TRBV5-1 and TRBJ2-2, with 8 nucleotides matching TRBD1. CDR3 length: 18 residues. Germline values: CDR1 SGHRS, CDR2 YFSETQ. J gave up 5 bases and V 0 bases, and 12 bases lay outside the gene matches.